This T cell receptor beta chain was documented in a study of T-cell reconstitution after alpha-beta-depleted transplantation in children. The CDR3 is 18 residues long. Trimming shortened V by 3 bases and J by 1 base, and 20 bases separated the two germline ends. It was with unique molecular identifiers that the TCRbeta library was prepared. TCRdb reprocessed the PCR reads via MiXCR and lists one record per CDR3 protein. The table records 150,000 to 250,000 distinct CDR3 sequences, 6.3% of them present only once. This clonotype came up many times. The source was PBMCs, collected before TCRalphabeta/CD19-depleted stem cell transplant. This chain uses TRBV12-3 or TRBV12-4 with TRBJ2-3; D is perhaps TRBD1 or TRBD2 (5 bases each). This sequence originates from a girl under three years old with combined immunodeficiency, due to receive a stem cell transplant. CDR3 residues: CASSLRTGNPTGTDTQYF. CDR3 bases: TGTGCCAGCAGTTTGAGAACCGGGAACCCGACAGGCACAGATACGCAGTATTTT.